These T cell receptor beta chains were read from a single sample in a study of monozygotic twins with inflammatory bowel disease. Reprocessing the 5' RACE reads, TCRdb reports a single entry for every CDR3 protein and omits DNA. Recorded for this sample: some 440,000 distinct CDR3 sequences. The sequencing sample was made of blood. These receptor sequences come from a human donor with ulcerative colitis or Crohn's disease, or a healthy co-twin of an affected twin (not recorded which). CDR3s include the opening cysteine and the closing phenylalanine or tryptophan.

V gene	J gene	CDR3 protein
TRBV5-6	TRBJ2-1	CASSRPRNVLYNEQFF
TRBV7-2	TRBJ2-5	CASSPTSGGAGETQYF
TRBV4-3	TRBJ2-1	CASSQDRASYNEQFF
TRBV20-1	TRBJ2-5	CSASGVAQETQYF
TRBV18	TRBJ2-5	CASSSTHPGAAQETQYF
TRBV6-6	TRBJ2-7	CASRRDTSNEQYF
TRBV10-3	TRBJ1-1	CAITGEGGTEAFF
TRBV7-3	TRBJ1-1	CASSPGRSSNEAFF
TRBV10-3	TRBJ2-2	CAISENTGELFF
TRBV12-3/TRBV12-4	TRBJ1-2	CASTQGNYGYTF
TRBV10-3	TRBJ2-5	CAISEGGGRETQYF
TRBV2	TRBJ1-6	CASRRQDSPLHF
TRBV5-4	TRBJ1-6	CASSGTESSYNSPLHF
TRBV13	TRBJ2-3	CASSLYKYSTDTQYF
TRBV20-1	TRBJ1-1	CSVPGQGWTEAFF
TRBV28	TRBJ2-1	CASSSRSGGGYNEQFF
TRBV11-2	TRBJ2-6	CASSLTRTALYSGANVLTF
TRBV7-2	TRBJ1-2	CASSLPPNYGYTF
TRBV5-4	TRBJ1-6	CASSEGLYNSPLHF
TRBV4-1	TRBJ2-1	CASSPLLGTSGYYNEQFF
TRBV5-4	TRBJ2-1	CASSPPMRETEQFF
TRBV7-2	TRBJ2-5	CASSSGQKETQYF
TRBV9	TRBJ2-5	CASSPKPQETQYF
TRBV5-5	TRBJ1-5	CASSHGGASQPQHF
TRBV10-3	TRBJ1-1	CAISNSLGAFF
TRBV12-3/TRBV12-4	TRBJ2-4	CASSYTGGAKNIQYF
TRBV19	TRBJ1-1	CASRQTGGTEAFF
TRBV29-1	TRBJ2-5	CSVERDEETQYF
TRBV27	TRBJ1-2	CASSSGMGGYTF
TRBV7-2	TRBJ2-5	CASSPTRYETQYF
TRBV20-1	TRBJ2-7	CSAPLAGVSPEQYF
TRBV11-3	TRBJ1-5	CASSTTSDLQHF
TRBV4-3	TRBJ2-3	CASSQVWTSGSGDTQYF
TRBV7-9	TRBJ1-6	CAVDSPNSPLHF
TRBV10-3	TRBJ2-1	CDTSESTNYNEQFF
TRBV29-1	TRBJ2-7	CSVAGRIAGEYYEQYF